Described below is a single T cell receptor (beta chain) sequence and its context. Its antigen is unknown. Germline V gives CDR1 SGDLS, CDR2 YYNGEE. The CDR3 spans 15 residues. V was clipped by 0 bases and J by 7 bases, with 16 bases between them. These data belong to a study of cytomegalovirus exposure and HLA in healthy donors. PCR amplification relied on 60 Vbeta primers (plus 13 Jbeta primers). Authors' data handling: A later analysis tallied some 84 million unique TCR beta chains, 9.5 million to 14 million of them shared. Method: immunoSEQ multiplex PCR; TCRdb's copy keeps in-frame clones and lacks some. V and J calls plus clone size are reproduced from that table; the DNA served to infer D and trimming. Its clone listing holds around 140,000 clones. Broader study findings: Across all donors, roughly uniform sequencing depth was an assumption of the presence/absence analyses. Certain sequence variants were highly shared and formed a cluster, and this cluster was likely a sequencing artifact. There were several of the most significant clusters that appeared linked to common viral pathogens in a later analysis.

The chain recombines TRBV9 with TRBJ1-2; D gene ambiguous. The receptor's source is a man younger than 35 in good health and CMV-seronegative. The sample taken for sequencing was PBMCs. CDR3: CASSVDHSQLSGYTF. The CDR3 nucleotides read TGTGCCAGCAGCGTAGATCACAGCCAACTTAGTGGCTACACCTTC.